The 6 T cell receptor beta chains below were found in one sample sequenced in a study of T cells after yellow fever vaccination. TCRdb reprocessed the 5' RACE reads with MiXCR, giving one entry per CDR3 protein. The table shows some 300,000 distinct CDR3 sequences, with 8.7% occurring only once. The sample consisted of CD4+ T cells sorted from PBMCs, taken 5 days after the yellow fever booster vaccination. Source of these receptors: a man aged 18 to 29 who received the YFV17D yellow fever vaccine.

The DNA for the CDR3 is TGCAGTGCTAGGGCCGGACACGGAGTCCCTTCTGAGCAGTTCTTC. Protein product: CSARAGHGVPSEQFF. This chain connects TRBV20-1 to TRBJ2-1, with D possibly being TRBD1 (5 bases). V lost 3 bases and J lost 9, with 21 bases in between. CDR3 length: 15 residues. Germline V gene lookup returns CDR1 DFQATT and CDR2 SNEGSKA (reference sequence).

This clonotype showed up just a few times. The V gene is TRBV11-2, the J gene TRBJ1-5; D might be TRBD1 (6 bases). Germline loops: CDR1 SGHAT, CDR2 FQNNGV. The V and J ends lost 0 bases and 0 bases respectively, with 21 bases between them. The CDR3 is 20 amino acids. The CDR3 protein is CASSLDGGAPTFYSNQPQHF. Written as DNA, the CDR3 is TGTGCCAGCAGCTTAGATGGGGGGGCCCCTACCTTCTATAGCAATCAGCCCCAGCATTTT.

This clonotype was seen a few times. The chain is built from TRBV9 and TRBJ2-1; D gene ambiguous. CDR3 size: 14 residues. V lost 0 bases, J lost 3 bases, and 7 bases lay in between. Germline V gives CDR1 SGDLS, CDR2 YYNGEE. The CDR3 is CASSVAFSYNEQFF. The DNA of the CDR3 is TGTGCCAGCAGCGTAGCGTTCAGCTACAATGAGCAGTTCTTC.

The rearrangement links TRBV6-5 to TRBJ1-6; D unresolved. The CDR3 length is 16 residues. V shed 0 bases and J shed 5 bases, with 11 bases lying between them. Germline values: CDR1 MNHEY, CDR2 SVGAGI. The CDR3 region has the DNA TGTGCCAGCAGTTACTCGCTTCCAGACCATAATTCACCCCTCCACTTT. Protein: CASSYSLPDHNSPLHF.

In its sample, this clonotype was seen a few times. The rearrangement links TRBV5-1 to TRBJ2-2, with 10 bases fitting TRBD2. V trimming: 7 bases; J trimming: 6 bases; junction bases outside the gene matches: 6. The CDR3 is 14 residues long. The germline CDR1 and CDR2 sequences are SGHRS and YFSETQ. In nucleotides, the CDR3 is TGCGCCAGCGGCCTACTAGCGGGGTCCGGGGAGCTGTTTTTT. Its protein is CASGLLAGSGELFF.

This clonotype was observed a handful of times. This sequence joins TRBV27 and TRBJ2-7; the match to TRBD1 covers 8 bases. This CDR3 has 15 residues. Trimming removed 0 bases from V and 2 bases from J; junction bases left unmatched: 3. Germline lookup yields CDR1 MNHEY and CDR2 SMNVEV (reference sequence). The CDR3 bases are TGTGCCAGCAGTTTATCTACAGGGGGGCCCTACGAGCAGTACTTC. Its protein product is CASSLSTGGPYEQYF.